These 28 T cell receptor beta chains were all obtained from the same sample, sequenced in a study of T cell responses to AZD1222 COVID-19 vaccine. Sequenced by immunoSEQ multiplex PCR; TCRdb stores in-frame clones only, minus some. The table has 70,000 to 90,000 clones, approximately 88% seen once; the top ten hold about 2.2%. This sample comprised peripheral blood, obtained on day 0 of AZD1222 vaccination. All receptors derive from an adult in good health.

V usage is TRBV11-3 and J usage is TRBJ2-7, with 8 bases lining up with TRBD2. CDR1 SGHNT and CDR2 YENEEA come from the germline V gene. V trimming: 3 bases; J trimming: 4 bases; junction bases outside the gene matches: 11. The CDR3 runs 16 residues. The CDR3 here is CASSLSGGRSVYEQYF. For the CDR3, the DNA is TGTGCCAGCAGCTTGAGCGGGGGCCGGTCCGTTTACGAGCAGTACTTC. Full variable domain (remainder filled in from reference TRBV11-3 and TRBJ2-7): EAGVVQSPRYKIIEKKQPVAFWCNPISGHNTLYWYLQNLGQGPELLIRYENEEAVDDSQLPKDRFSAERLKGVDSTLKIQPAELGDSAVYLCASSLSGGRSVYEQYFGPGTRLTVT.

The chain combines TRBV7-2 with TRBJ1-5; tentative D call: TRBD1 (5 bases). The germline gives CDR1 SGHTA, CDR2 FQGNSA. The V end was cut by 1 base, the J end by 5 bases, with 12 bases between. The CDR3 loop spans 15 amino acids. CDR3 nucleotides: TGTGCCAGCAGCTTAGAAGCCAGGGAAGATCAGCCCCAGCATTTT. Its protein is CASSLEAREDQPQHF.

The chain recombines TRBV3-1 (or the pseudogene TRBV3-2) with TRBJ1-1; no reliable D call. Looked up from germline, CDR1 is LGHDT and CDR2 is YNNKEL (reference sequence). V was clipped by 3 bases and J by 1 base, with 3 bases between them. The CDR3 sequence is 12 residues long. CDR3 loop: CASSHSNTEAFF. The CDR3 coding sequence is TGTGCCAGCAGCCACTCGAACACTGAAGCTTTCTTT.

The CDR3 DNA is TGTGCCAGCAGCTTGCCTGGGGCTTTTGGAAACACCATATATTTT. As protein: CASSLPGAFGNTIYF. The chain employs TRBV5-5 and TRBJ1-3, with D perhaps TRBD1 (5 bases). Germline CDR1 is SGHKS and CDR2 is YYEKEE (reference sequence). This CDR3 has 15 amino acids. The ends were cut back, 1 base at V and 3 bases at J, with 11 bases in the middle.

This chain links TRBV6-2 or TRBV6-3 with TRBJ2-7; the match to TRBD2 covers 7 bases. The CDR3 runs 15 residues. Germline loops: CDR1 MNHEY, CDR2 SVGEGT. V dropped 2 bases and J dropped 0; count of bases not matched to a gene: 4. The CDR3 DNA reads TGTGCCAGCAGTTACGGGAGCGGGGACTCCTACGAGCAGTACTTC. It codes for CASSYGSGDSYEQYF.

The chain links TRBV4-2 to TRBJ1-2, with 10 bases matching TRBD1. This CDR3 spans 18 amino acids. Trimming at V came to 4 bases and at J to 0 bases, leaving 11 bases not matched to a gene. Germline CDR1 and CDR2: LGHNA and YNFKEQ. CDR3 region: CASSPGDRGPKANYGYTF. CDR3 nucleotides: TGTGCCAGCAGCCCAGGGGACAGGGGCCCAAAAGCTAACTATGGCTACACCTTC.

This clone was counted once. The chain joins TRBV4-1 to TRBJ1-4; D call uncertain. Germline assignment: CDR1 MGHRA and CDR2 YSYEKL. CDR3 length: 15 residues. The V end was cut by 0 bases, the J end by 5 bases, with 10 bases between. CDR3 coding DNA: TGCGCCAGCAGCCAAGAAAGGACGGAAAATGAAAAACTGTTTTTT. Its protein product is CASSQERTENEKLFF.

This clone has just a few counts. The CDR3 DNA is TGTGCCAGCAGCCAAAACAGCAATCAGCCCCAGCATTTT. Its protein is CASSQNSNQPQHF. The gene calls are TRBV3-1 (or the pseudogene TRBV3-2) and TRBJ1-5; the D is unclear. The CDR3 contains 13 residues. Trimming pared 2 bases from V and 1 base from J, leaving 3 bases between. Germline V lookup: CDR1 LGHDT, CDR2 YNNKEL (reference sequence).

V gene TRBV11-3 combines with J gene TRBJ2-2, with 7 bases identical to TRBD2. This CDR3 contains 15 residues. CDR1 SGHNT and CDR2 YENEEA come from the germline V gene. V shed 3 bases and J 4 bases; nucleotides not matched to a gene: 5. CDR3: CASSFAGVGTGELFF. DNA of the CDR3: TGTGCCAGCAGCTTTGCGGGAGTAGGCACCGGGGAGCTGTTTTTT.

CDR3 amino acids: CASSLVWTSGGQGTDTQYF. The CDR3 DNA reads TGTGCCAGCAGCTTAGTTTGGACTAGCGGGGGTCAGGGCACAGATACGCAGTATTTT. The rearrangement links TRBV11-2 to TRBJ2-3; 13 nucleotides match TRBD2. Germline CDR1 and CDR2: SGHAT and FQNNGV. The CDR3 spans 19 residues. The V and J ends lost 1 base and 1 base, in that order; junction bases with no gene match: 8.

The chain has TRBV14 and TRBJ2-7; D is perhaps TRBD2 (6 bases). Germline V gene lookup returns CDR1 SGHDN and CDR2 FVKESK. The V gene lost 1 base and the J gene lost 6 bases, with 10 bases spanning the gap. The CDR3 length is 13 residues. CDR3 residues: CASSQALAVEQYF. The CDR3 nucleotides are TGTGCCAGCAGCCAAGCACTAGCCGTCGAGCAGTACTTC.

This chain uses TRBV7-2 with TRBJ2-1, with TRBD2 matching over 11 bases. This CDR3 has 16 amino acids. Germline CDR1 SGHTA, CDR2 FQGNSA. V shed 5 bases, J shed 10 bases, and the junction held 13 bases outside the gene matches. This CDR3 is CASSPALAGGFQEQFF. CDR3 nucleotide sequence: TGTGCCAGCAGCCCCGCCCTAGCGGGAGGTTTCCAGGAGCAGTTCTTC.

In its sample, this clone ranks as medium-sized. The CDR3 DNA reads TGTGCCAGCAGTGACTCGACGGGACAGGGGGCAGATACGCAGTATTTT. This gives the protein CASSDSTGQGADTQYF. J is TRBJ2-3 and V is TRBV6-4; 11 bases agree with TRBD1. J was trimmed by 4 bases and V by 0 bases; bases with no gene match: 3. This CDR3 region has 16 residues. CDR1 MRHNA and CDR2 SNTAGT come from the germline V gene.

The rearrangement uses TRBV6-5 and TRBJ2-7; D remains unclear. The CDR3 is 12 residues long. Between the trimmed V and J ends, which lost 7 bases and 0 bases, there was a span of 7 bases. The V gene's germline CDR1 is MNHEY and CDR2 SVGAGI. The CDR3 coding sequence is TGTGCCAGCAAATCTACCTCCTACGAGCAGTACTTC. Amino acids: CASKSTSYEQYF.

This chain links TRBV10-2 with TRBJ1-2; a possible D gene is TRBD1 (5 bases). Trimming pared 8 bases from V and 6 bases from J, leaving 16 bases between. CDR1 is WSHSY and CDR2 is SAAADI in the germline V gene. This CDR3 has 13 amino acids. The CDR3 loop reads CASHGGAGNGYTF. The CDR3, as DNA: TGCGCCAGCCACGGTGGGGCGGGAAATGGCTACACCTTC.

In this sample, this clone turned up once. V is TRBV5-4 and J is TRBJ2-1, with D unresolved. The CDR3 is 15 residues long. Trimming pared 0 bases from V and 1 base from J, leaving 8 bases between. The germline gives CDR1 SGHNT, CDR2 YYREEE (reference sequence). In DNA, the CDR3 is TGTGCCAGCAGCTTGGATCCGTTATCCTACAATGAGCAGTTCTTC. It encodes CASSLDPLSYNEQFF.

The rearrangement uses TRBV3-1 (or the pseudogene TRBV3-2) and TRBJ2-7; TRBD1 matches 8 bases. In germline, CDR1 is LGHDT, CDR2 YNNKEL (reference sequence). The CDR3 sequence is 14 residues long. The V and J ends lost 6 bases and 0 bases, in that order; junction bases with no gene match: 4. CDR3 sequence: CASRGQANSYEQYF. The CDR3 coding sequence is TGTGCCAGCAGGGGACAGGCCAACTCCTACGAGCAGTACTTC.

The rearrangement uses TRBV5-6 and TRBJ2-1, with D uncertain. In germline, CDR1 is SGHDT, CDR2 YYEEEE. The CDR3 extends over 14 amino acids. Trimming stripped 3 bases from V and 0 bases from J, with 7 bases between. The CDR3 sequence: CASSSFLSYNEQFF. The CDR3, as DNA: TGTGCCAGCAGCTCCTTTCTCTCCTACAATGAGCAGTTCTTC.

This sequence joins TRBV18 and TRBJ1-5; perhaps TRBD1 as D (5 bases). CDR3 length: 13 residues. Germline CDR1 and CDR2: KGHSH and LQKENI. Trimming shortened V by 2 bases and J by 6 bases, and 8 bases separated the two germline ends. CDR3 in DNA: TGTGCCAGCTCACCAGAGGGGTCTCAGCCCCAGCATTTT. This gives the protein CASSPEGSQPQHF.

This chain joins TRBV28 and TRBJ2-1; D could derive from TRBD1 or TRBD2 (5 bases each). Per the germline V gene, CDR1 is MDHEN and CDR2 is SYDVKM. This CDR3 contains 16 residues. Trimming took off 7 bases at V and 0 bases at J, with 16 bases between the two ends. The CDR3 bases are TGTGCCAGCACCGCTCCGGGACGGTACTCCTACAATGAGCAGTTCTTC. Translated, it gives CASTAPGRYSYNEQFF.

The V and J genes are TRBV11-2 and TRBJ1-2; the D gene is possibly TRBD1 (5 bases). V shed 3 bases and J shed 4 bases, with 12 bases lying between them. This CDR3 has 14 residues. Germline CDR1 and CDR2: SGHAT and FQNNGV. The chain's CDR3 is CASSLIGAFYGYTF. The CDR3 nucleotides are TGTGCCAGCAGCTTGATCGGGGCCTTCTATGGCTACACCTTC.

The CDR3 is CASSLYAGGTEAFF. CDR3 coding DNA: TGTGCCAGCAGCTTATATGCAGGGGGCACTGAAGCTTTCTTT. The chain couples TRBV7-2 to TRBJ1-1; 7 nucleotides agree with TRBD1. The CDR3 is made up of 14 amino acids. Germline CDR1 and CDR2: SGHTA and FQGNSA. V lost 2 bases to trimming and J lost 4 bases; unmatched junction nucleotides: 4.

The chain recombines TRBV7-2 with TRBJ2-7, with 7 bases that match TRBD1. There are 14 residues in the CDR3. V was clipped by 5 bases and J by 4 bases; unmatched bases: 8. Germline V lookup: CDR1 SGHTA, CDR2 FQGNSA. DNA for the CDR3: TGTGCCAGCAGCGTAGGGGGACAGAAATACGAGCAGTACTTC. This translates into CASSVGGQKYEQYF.

The rearrangement joins TRBV5-1 to TRBJ1-1; 9 bases fit TRBD1. The V and J ends lost 2 bases and 5 bases, in that order; junction bases with no gene match: 10. The V gene's germline CDR1 is SGHRS and CDR2 YFSETQ. CDR3 length equals 16 residues. The chain's CDR3 is CASSLGLGTGSTEAFF. CDR3 sequence (DNA): TGCGCCAGCAGCTTAGGCTTGGGGACAGGGTCGACTGAAGCTTTCTTT.

V usage is TRBV3-1 (or the pseudogene TRBV3-2) and J usage is TRBJ1-1; tentatively, D is TRBD1 (6 bases). This CDR3 spans 17 amino acids. Trimming removed 8 bases at V and 4 bases at J, with 26 bases between. CDR1 and CDR2 (germline): LGHDT, YNNKEL (reference sequence). Written as DNA, the CDR3 is TGTGCCAGCCAGCACGGCACAGGGTTGGTAAGACCCACTGAAGCTTTCTTT. This codes for CASQHGTGLVRPTEAFF.

The chain joins TRBV30 to TRBJ1-6; no reliable D call. V dropped 2 bases and J dropped 2 bases, with 7 bases sitting between them. Looked up from germline, CDR1 is GTSNPN and CDR2 is SVGIG (reference sequence). The CDR3 has 14 residues. This CDR3 reads CAWSRETYNSPLHF. The CDR3 DNA sequence: TGTGCCTGGAGTCGGGAAACCTATAATTCACCCCTCCACTTT.

The chain recombines TRBV6-5 with TRBJ2-4, with a weak D call TRBD2 (6 bases). Germline CDR1 MNHEY, CDR2 SVGAGI. The CDR3 runs to 16 residues. Trimming removed 0 bases from V and 1 base from J, with 10 bases in between. CDR3 sequence (DNA): TGTGCCAGCAGTTACTCAGGGCTAGCGGCCAAAAACATTCAGTACTTC. This codes for CASSYSGLAAKNIQYF.

V usage is TRBV3-1 (or the pseudogene TRBV3-2) and J usage is TRBJ2-7; a possible D gene is TRBD2 (5 bases). The CDR3 runs 13 residues. V was shortened by 7 bases and J by 5 bases, with 15 bases between the two germline ends. Germline V gives CDR1 LGHDT, CDR2 YNNKEL (reference sequence). CDR3 residues: CASTLGEWDEQYF. The CDR3 region has the DNA TGTGCCAGCACCCTTGGGGAGTGGGACGAGCAGTACTTC.